These 10 T cell receptor beta chains were sequenced from one sample in a study of patients and donors after allogeneic stem cell transplantation. Each CDR3 protein is one row after TCRdb ran MiXCR on the RT-PCR reads. The sample consists of about 160,000 distinct CDR3 sequences, 20% to 25% of them appearing once. Sequenced input: blood, either unsorted or a sorted T cell fraction (not recorded which). The receptors were sampled from a human donor who was either an allogeneic HSCT recipient or a stem cell or donor lymphocyte infusion donor (not recorded which). It is not recorded whose cells these are; they may come from a transplant donor.

This clonotype has ten or more counts. The gene calls are TRBV9 and TRBJ1-1, with D hard to call. The CDR3 runs 18 residues. V was trimmed by 3 bases and J by 1 base, leaving 22 bases between them. The germline CDR1 and CDR2 sequences are SGDLS and YYNGEE. The CDR3 nucleotides read TGTGCCAGCAGCGAACTCGATGACGTGTGGAGGAAGAACACTGAAGCTTTCTTT. Translating gives CASSELDDVWRKNTEAFF.

This CDR3 is CASSLGSKDTQYF. For the CDR3, the DNA is TGTGCCAGCAGTTTGGGCAGTAAAGATACGCAGTATTTT. The chain links TRBV12-3 or TRBV12-4 to TRBJ2-3; D ambiguous. The ends were cut back, 3 bases at V and 5 bases at J, with 9 bases in the middle. This CDR3 contains 13 residues.

The chain combines TRBV6-5 with TRBJ2-4; D is undetermined. Germline assignment: CDR1 MNHEY and CDR2 SVGAGI. The V end was cut by 6 bases, the J end by 0 bases, with 9 bases between. The CDR3 is made up of 14 amino acids. This chain's CDR3 is CASRHTLAKNIQYF. Here the CDR3 DNA reads TGTGCCAGCAGGCACACCCTAGCCAAAAACATTCAGTACTTC.

This clonotype was seen a handful of times. The chain joins TRBV7-2 to TRBJ1-5; D gene uncertain. The V end was cut by 3 bases, the J end by 6 bases, with 6 bases between. This CDR3 contains 12 residues. In germline, CDR1 is SGHTA, CDR2 FQGNSA. CDR3 DNA: TGTGCCAGCAGCTTTCATGGTCAGCCCCAGCATTTT. It specifies CASSFHGQPQHF.

As to this clonotype: Its ends do not fully match the called genes, so a read error is possible. The chain uses TRBV12-3 or TRBV12-4 and TRBJ2-7; 11 nucleotides line up with TRBD2. This CDR3 comprises 18 residues. The DNA of the CDR3 is TGCGCCAGCAGTCGCACTTCCCCGACTAGCGGGATAGGGAACGAGCAGTACTTC. This sequence encodes CASSRTSPTSGIGNEQYF.

There are a few counts of this clonotype. This rearrangement joins TRBV20-1 to TRBJ2-1, with D possibly matching TRBD2 (5 bases). The length of the CDR3 is 14 residues. The germline gives CDR1 DFQATT, CDR2 SNEGSKA (reference sequence). V was shortened by 3 bases and J by 5 bases, with 14 bases between the two germline ends. CDR3 protein: CSASIPASNNEQFF. The CDR3, as DNA: TGCAGTGCTAGTATCCCAGCTAGCAACAATGAGCAGTTCTTC.

This clonotype came up a few times. The rearrangement joins TRBV20-1 to TRBJ2-1, with D perhaps matching TRBD1 or TRBD2 (5 bases each). The CDR3 runs 13 residues. Trimming stripped 8 bases from V and 6 bases from J, with 17 bases between. Germline assignment: CDR1 DFQATT and CDR2 SNEGSKA (reference sequence). CDR3 bases: TGCAGTCCCCAATTGAGGGGCAGCAATGAGCAGTTCTTC. Its protein product is CSPQLRGSNEQFF.

The chain uses TRBV20-1 and TRBJ2-4; D ambiguous. CDR3 length: 16 amino acids. Trimming removed 0 bases at V and 3 bases at J, with 15 bases between. Germline V gene sequence: CDR1 DFQATT, CDR2 SNEGSKA (reference sequence). CDR3 sequence (DNA): TGCAGTGCTAGAGATCGTGAGAACGGACGCAAAAACATTCAGTACTTC. Residues: CSARDRENGRKNIQYF.

There are a few counts of this clonotype. The chain combines TRBV24-1 with TRBJ1-5; unclear D gene. Germline CDR1 is KGHDR and CDR2 is SFDVKD. The length of the CDR3 is 12 residues. V was shortened by 5 bases and J by 2 bases, with 3 bases between the two germline ends. CDR3 DNA sequence: TGTGCCACCAGTGTGGGCAATCAGCCCCAGCATTTT. Its protein product is CATSVGNQPQHF.

The chain is built from TRBV6-1 and TRBJ1-1; D gene uncertain. Germline values: CDR1 MNHNS, CDR2 SASEGT. The ends were cut back, 4 bases at V and 1 base at J, with 10 bases in the middle. The CDR3 runs to 14 residues. Written as DNA, the CDR3 is TGTGCCAGCAGTGTTGGAAGGGCGAACACTGAAGCTTTCTTT. It translates to CASSVGRANTEAFF.